This entry concerns a single T cell receptor beta chain. This record belongs to a study of blood T cell repertoires in COVID-19. The wider study: Researchers got acute and convalescent COVID-19 samples from the United States, Italy and Spain.

TCRdb's copy holds only in-frame clones and misses some; the assay was immunoSEQ multiplex PCR. Of under 250,000 clones in the sample, roughly 84% were seen once. Germline-derived CDR1 and CDR2 are SNHLY and FYNNEI. This CDR3 is built from 13 residues. Between the trimmed V and J ends, which lost 8 bases and 1 base, there was a span of 11 bases. The J gene is TRBJ1-1, the V gene TRBV2; perhaps TRBD1 as D (5 bases). This sequence was found in a man over 45 with active or convalescent COVID-19. The sample taken for sequencing was peripheral blood. The DNA of the CDR3 is TGTGCCAGCGGTAGGGGTGCGAACACTGAAGCTTTCTTT. Protein product: CASGRGANTEAFF.